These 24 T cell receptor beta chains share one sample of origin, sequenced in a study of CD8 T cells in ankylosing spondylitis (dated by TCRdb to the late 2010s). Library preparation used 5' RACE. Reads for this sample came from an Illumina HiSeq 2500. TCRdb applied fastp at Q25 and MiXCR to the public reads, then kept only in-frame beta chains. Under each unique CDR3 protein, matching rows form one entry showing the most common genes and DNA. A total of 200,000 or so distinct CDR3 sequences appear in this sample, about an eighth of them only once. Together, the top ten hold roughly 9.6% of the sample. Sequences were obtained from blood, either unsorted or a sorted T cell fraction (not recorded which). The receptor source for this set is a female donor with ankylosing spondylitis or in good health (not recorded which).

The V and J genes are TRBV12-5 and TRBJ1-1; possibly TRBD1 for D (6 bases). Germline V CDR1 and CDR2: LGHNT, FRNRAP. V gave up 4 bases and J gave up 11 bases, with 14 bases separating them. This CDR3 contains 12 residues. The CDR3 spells CASGSGAFVAFF. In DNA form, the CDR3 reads TGTGCTAGTGGTTCAGGGGCTTTTGTCGCTTTCTTT.

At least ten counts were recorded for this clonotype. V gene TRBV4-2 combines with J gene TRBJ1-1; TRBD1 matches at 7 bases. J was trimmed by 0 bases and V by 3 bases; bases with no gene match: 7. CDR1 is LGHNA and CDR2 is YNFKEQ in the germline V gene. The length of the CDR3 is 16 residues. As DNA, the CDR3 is TGTGCCAGCAGCCAGGAAGACAGGGCGATGAACACTGAAGCTTTCTTT. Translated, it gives CASSQEDRAMNTEAFF.

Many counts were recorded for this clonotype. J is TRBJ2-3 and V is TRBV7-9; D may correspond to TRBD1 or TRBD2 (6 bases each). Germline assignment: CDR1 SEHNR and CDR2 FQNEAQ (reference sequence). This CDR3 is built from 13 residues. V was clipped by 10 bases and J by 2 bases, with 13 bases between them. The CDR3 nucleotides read TGTGCCACCACTGGGGGGCCCACAGATACGCAGTATTTT. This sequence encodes CATTGGPTDTQYF.

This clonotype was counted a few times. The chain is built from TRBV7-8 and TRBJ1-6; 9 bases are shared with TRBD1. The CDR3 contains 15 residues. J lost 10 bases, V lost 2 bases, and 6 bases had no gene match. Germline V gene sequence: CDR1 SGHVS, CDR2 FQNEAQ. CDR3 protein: CASSLWGQGLSPLHF. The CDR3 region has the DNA TGTGCCAGCAGCTTATGGGGACAGGGATTGTCACCCCTCCACTTT.

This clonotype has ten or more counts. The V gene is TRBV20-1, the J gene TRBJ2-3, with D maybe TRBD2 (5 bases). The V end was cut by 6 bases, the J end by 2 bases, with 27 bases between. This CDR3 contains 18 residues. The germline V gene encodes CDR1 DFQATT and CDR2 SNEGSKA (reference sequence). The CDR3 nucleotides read TGCAGTGCGACTGGACTTTCCCCGGCGGATGTCTCCACAGATACGCAGTATTTT. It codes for CSATGLSPADVSTDTQYF.

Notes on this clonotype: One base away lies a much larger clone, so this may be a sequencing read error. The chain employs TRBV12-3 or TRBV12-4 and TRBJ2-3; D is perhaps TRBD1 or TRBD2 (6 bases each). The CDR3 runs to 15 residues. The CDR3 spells CANSHRGLGIVAQYF. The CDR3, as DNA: TGTGCCAACAGTCACCGGGGGCTAGGCATAGTTGCGCAGTATTTT.

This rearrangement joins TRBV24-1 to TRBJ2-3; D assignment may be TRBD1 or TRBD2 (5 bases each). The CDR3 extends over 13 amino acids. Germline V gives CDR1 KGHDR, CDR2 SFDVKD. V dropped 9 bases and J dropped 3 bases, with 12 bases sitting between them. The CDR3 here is CATEGQGTDTQYF. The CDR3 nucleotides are TGTGCCACCGAGGGGCAGGGAACAGATACGCAGTATTTT.

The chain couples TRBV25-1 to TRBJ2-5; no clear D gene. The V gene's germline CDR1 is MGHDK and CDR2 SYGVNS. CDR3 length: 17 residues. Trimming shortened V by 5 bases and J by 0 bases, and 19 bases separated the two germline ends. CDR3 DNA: TGTGCCAGCAGTCCAAACTACCTGGACCCGTACCAAGAGACCCAGTACTTC. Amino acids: CASSPNYLDPYQETQYF.

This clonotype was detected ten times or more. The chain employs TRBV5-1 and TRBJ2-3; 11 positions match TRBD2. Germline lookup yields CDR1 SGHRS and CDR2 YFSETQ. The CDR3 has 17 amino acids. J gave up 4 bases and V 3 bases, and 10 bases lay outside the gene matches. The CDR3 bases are TGCGCCAGCAGCTGGGGACTAGCGGCCACGGGGGCAGATACGCAGTATTTT. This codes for CASSWGLAATGADTQYF.

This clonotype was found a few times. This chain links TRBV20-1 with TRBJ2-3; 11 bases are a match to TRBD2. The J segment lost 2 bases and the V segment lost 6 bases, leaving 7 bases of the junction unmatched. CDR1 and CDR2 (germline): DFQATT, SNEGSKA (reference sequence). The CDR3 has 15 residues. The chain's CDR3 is CSATDSGRATDTQYF. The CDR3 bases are TGCAGTGCAACGGATAGCGGGAGGGCCACAGATACGCAGTATTTT.

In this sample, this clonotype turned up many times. The CDR3 bases are TGTGCCAGCAGTGAAGGGATAGGGGGAAGCAATCAGCCCCAGCATTTT. This encodes CASSEGIGGSNQPQHF. The V call is TRBV6-1, the J call TRBJ1-5, with D perhaps TRBD1 (6 bases). This CDR3 is built from 16 residues. Trimming took off 1 base at V and 1 base at J, with 11 bases between the two ends. Germline V gene lookup returns CDR1 MNHNS and CDR2 SASEGT.

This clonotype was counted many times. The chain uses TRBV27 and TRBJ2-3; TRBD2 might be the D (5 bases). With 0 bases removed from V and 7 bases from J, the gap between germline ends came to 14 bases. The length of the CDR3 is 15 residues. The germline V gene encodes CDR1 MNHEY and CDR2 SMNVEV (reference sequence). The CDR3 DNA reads TGTGCCAGCAGTTTATCGAGGGTCGTGGGATATACGCAGTATTTT. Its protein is CASSLSRVVGYTQYF.

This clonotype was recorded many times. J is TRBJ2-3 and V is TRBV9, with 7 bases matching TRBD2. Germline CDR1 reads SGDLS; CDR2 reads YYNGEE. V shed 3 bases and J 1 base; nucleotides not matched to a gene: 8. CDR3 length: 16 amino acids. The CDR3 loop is CASSAKTSARTDTQYF. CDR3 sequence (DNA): TGTGCCAGCAGCGCAAAAACTAGCGCCCGCACAGATACGCAGTATTTT. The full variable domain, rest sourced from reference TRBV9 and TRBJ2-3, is DSGVTQTPKHLITATGQRVTLRCSPRSGDLSVYWYQQSLDQGLQFLIQYYNGEERAKGNILERFSAQQFPDLHSELNLSSLELGDSALYFCASSAKTSARTDTQYFGPGTRLTVL.

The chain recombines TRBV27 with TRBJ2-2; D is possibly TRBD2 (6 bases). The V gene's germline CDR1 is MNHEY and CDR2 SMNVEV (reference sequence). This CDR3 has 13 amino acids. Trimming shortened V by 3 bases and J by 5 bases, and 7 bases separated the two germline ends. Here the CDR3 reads CASSFRGTGELFF. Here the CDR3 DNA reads TGTGCCAGCAGTTTTCGGGGGACCGGGGAGCTGTTTTTT.

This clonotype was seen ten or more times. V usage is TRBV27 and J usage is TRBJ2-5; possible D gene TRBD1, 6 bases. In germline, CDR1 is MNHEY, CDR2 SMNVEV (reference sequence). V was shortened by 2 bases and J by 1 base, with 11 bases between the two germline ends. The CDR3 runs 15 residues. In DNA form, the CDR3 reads TGTGCCAGCAGTTTAACAGGGTTGGTCCAAGAGACCCAGTACTTC. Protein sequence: CASSLTGLVQETQYF.

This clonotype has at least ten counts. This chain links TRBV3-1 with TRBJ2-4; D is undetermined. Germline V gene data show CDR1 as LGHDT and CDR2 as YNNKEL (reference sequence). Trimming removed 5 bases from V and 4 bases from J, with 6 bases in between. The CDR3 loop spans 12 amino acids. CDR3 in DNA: TGTGCCAGCAGCGATTCGAAAAACATTCAGTACTTC. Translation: CASSDSKNIQYF.

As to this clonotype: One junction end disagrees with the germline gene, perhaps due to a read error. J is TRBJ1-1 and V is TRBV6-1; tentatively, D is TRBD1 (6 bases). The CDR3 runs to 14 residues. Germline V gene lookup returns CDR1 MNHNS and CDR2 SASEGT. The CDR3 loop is CAVRLGGRNAEAFF. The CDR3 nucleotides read TGTGCCGTTCGACTGGGGGGCCGGAACGCTGAAGCTTTCTTT.

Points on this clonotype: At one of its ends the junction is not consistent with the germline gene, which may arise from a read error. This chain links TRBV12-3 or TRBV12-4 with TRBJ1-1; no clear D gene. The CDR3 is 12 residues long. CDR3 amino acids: CTSSLGRTEAFF. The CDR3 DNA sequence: TGTACCAGCAGTCTCGGGAGGACTGAAGCTTTCTTT.

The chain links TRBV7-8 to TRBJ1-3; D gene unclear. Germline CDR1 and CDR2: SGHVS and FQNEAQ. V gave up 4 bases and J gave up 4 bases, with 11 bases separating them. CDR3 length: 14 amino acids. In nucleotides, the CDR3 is TGTGCCAGCAGCTCCGGCCTAAACGGAAACACCATATATTTT. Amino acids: CASSSGLNGNTIYF.

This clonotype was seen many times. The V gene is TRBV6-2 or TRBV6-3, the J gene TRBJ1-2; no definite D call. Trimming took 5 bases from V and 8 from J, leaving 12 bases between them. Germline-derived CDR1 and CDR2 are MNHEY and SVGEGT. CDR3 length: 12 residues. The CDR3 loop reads CASSEPLGGYTF. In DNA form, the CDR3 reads TGTGCCAGCAGTGAACCTCTTGGGGGCTACACCTTC.

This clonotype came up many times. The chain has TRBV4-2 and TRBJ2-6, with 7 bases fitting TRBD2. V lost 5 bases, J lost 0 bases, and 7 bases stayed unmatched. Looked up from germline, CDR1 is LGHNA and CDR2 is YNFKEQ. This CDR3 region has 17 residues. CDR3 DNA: TGTGCCAGCAGCACGAGCGGGGTGAACTCTGGGGCCAACGTCCTGACTTTC. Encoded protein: CASSTSGVNSGANVLTF.

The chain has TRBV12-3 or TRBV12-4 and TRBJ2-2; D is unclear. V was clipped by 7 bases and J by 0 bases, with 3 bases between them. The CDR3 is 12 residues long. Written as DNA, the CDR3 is TGTGCCAGCACTTCGAACACCGGGGAGCTGTTTTTT. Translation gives CASTSNTGELFF.

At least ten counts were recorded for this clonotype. CDR3 region: CASSLDLVIYEQYF. In DNA form, the CDR3 reads TGTGCCAGCAGCTTAGACCTAGTAATCTACGAGCAGTACTTC. V and J are TRBV7-9 and TRBJ2-7; D gene uncertain. CDR1 and CDR2 (germline): SEHNR, FQNEAQ (reference sequence). The V and J ends lost 1 base and 3 bases respectively, with 10 bases between them. The CDR3 extends over 14 amino acids.

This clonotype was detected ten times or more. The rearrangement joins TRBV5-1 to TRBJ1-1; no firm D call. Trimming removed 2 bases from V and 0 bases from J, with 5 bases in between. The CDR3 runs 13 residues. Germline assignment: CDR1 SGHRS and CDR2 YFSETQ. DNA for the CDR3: TGCGCCAGCAGCTTAAGGTTGAACACTGAAGCTTTCTTT. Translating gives CASSLRLNTEAFF.